This T cell receptor beta chain was sequenced during a study of blood T cell repertoires in COVID-19. This CDR3 comprises 16 residues. V lost 3 bases to trimming and J lost 3 bases; unmatched junction nucleotides: 9. The germline gives CDR1 KGHSH, CDR2 LQKENI. Using immunoSEQ multiplex PCR, the repertoire was profiled, and TCRdb retains in-frame clones only, with some absent. The repertoire consists of some 95,000 clones, with around 93% occurring once and the leading ten covering approximately 2.3%. The rearrangement links TRBV18 to TRBJ1-1; 8 bases agree with TRBD1. The clonotype was recovered from a human donor with active COVID-19. The donor label of this sample is uncertain. The sequencing input was peripheral blood. The chain's CDR3 is CASSPKAGGIDTEAFF. The DNA for the CDR3 is TGTGCCAGCTCACCGAAGGCAGGGGGCATCGACACTGAAGCTTTCTTT.